This T cell receptor (beta chain) came from a study of blood T cell repertoires in COVID-19. As for the study in general: In each case, the material was cDNA or gDNA derived from T cells, B-cell-depleted T cells, or PBMCs.

In germline, CDR1 is MNHEY, CDR2 SVGAGI. The CDR3 is 14 amino acids. The germline V and J ends were trimmed by 0 bases and 7 bases, with 10 bases remaining between them. Assay used: immunoSEQ multiplex PCR; TCRdb lists only in-frame clones, some missing. The sample comprises over 200,000 clones, approximately 85% of which are singletons, and 1.5% to 2% rests with the top ten. This rearrangement joins TRBV6-5 to TRBJ1-5; D is unresolved. The specimen was PBMCs or T cells enriched from blood (not recorded which). The receptor was isolated from a woman aged 45 to 65 who had recovered from COVID-19. The CDR3 loop reads CASSYSSSRQPQHF. Written as DNA, the CDR3 is TGTGCCAGCAGTTACTCGTCCTCGCGGCAGCCCCAGCATTTT.